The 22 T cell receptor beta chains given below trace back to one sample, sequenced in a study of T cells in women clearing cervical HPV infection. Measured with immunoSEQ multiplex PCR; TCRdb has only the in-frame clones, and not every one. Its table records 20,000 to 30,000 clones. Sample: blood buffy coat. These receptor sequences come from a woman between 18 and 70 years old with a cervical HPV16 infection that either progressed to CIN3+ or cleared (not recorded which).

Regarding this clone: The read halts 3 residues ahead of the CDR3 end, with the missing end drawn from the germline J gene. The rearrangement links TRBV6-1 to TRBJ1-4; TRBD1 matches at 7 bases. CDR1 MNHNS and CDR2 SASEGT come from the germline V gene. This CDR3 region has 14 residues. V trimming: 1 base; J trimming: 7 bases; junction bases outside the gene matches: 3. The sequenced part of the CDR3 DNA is TGTGCCAGCAGTGAAGTTTCAGGGGGTGAAAAA. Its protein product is CASSEVSGGEK. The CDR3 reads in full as CASSEVSGGEKLFF.

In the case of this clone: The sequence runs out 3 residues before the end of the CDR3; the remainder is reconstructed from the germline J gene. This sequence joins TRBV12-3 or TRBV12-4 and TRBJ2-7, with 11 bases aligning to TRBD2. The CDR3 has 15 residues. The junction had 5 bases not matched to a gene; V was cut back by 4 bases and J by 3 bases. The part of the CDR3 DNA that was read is TGTGCCAGCAGTTCGGGACTAGCGGATAACTACGAG. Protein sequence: CASSSGLADNYE. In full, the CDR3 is CASSSGLADNYEQYF.

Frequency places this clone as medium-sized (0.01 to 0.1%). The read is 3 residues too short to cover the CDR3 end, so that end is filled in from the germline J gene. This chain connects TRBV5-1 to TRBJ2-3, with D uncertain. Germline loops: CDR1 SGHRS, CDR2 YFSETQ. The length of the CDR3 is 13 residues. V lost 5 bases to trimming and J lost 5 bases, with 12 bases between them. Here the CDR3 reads CASSSGSVDTQYF. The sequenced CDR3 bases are TGCGCCAGCAGTTCCGGGTCCGTAGATACG.

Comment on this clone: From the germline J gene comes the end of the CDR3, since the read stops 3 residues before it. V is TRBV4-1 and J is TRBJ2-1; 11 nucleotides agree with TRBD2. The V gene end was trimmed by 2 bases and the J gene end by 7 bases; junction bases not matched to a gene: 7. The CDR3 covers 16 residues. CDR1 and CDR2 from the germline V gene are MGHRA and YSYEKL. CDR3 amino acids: CASSQRTSGLGNEQFF. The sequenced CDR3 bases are TGCGCCAGCAGCCAAAGGACTAGCGGGCTAGGTAATGAG.

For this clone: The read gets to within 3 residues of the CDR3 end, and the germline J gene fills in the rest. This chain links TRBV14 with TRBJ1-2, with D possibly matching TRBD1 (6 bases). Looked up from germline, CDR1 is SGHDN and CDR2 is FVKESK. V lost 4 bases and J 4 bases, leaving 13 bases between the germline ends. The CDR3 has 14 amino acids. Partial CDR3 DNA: TGTGCCAGCAGCCCTCGCGACAGGCTCTATGGC. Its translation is CASSPRDRLYG. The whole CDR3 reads CASSPRDRLYGYTF. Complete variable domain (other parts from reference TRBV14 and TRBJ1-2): EAGVTQFPSHSVIEKGQTVTLRCDPISGHDNLYWYRRVMGKEIKFLLHFVKESKQDESGMPNNRFLAERTGGTYSTLKVQPAELEDSGVYFCASSPRDRLYGYTFGSGTRLTVV.

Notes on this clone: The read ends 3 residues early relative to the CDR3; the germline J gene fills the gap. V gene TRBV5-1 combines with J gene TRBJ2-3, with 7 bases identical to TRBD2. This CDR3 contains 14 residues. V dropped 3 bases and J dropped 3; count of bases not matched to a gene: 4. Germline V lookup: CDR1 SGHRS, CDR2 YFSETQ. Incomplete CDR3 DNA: TGCGCCAGCAGCTCCCGAGCGGGAACAGATACG. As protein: CASSSRAGTDT. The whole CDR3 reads CASSSRAGTDTQYF.

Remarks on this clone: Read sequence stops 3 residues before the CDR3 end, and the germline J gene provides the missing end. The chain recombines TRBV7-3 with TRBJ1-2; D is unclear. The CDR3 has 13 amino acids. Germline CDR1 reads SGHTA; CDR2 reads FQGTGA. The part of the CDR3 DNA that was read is TGTGCCAGCAGCTTAAATGGCAGAGATACC. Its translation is CASSLNGRDT. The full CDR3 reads CASSLNGRDTYTF.

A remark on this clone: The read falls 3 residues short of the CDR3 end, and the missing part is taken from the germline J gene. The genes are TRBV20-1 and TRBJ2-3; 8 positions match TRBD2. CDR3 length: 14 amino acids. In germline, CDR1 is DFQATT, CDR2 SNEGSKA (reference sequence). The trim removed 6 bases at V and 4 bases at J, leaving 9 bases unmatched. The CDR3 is CSARTSRRPDTQYF. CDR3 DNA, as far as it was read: TGCAGTGCGAGGACTAGCAGGAGACCAGATACG.

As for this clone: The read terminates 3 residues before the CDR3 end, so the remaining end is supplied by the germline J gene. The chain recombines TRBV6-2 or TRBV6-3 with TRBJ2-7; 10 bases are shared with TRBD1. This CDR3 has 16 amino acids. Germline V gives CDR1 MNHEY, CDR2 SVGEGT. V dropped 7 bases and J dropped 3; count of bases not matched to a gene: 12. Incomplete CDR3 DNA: TGTGCCAGCACCCCGGGGGTGGGACAGGGGATCTACGAG. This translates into CASTPGVGQGIYE. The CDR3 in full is CASTPGVGQGIYEQYF.

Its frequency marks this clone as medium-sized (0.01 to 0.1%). The CDR3 here is CASSIAGGGAVDTQYF. CDR3 bases read: TGTGCCAGTAGTATAGCTGGCGGGGGGGCCGTAGATACG. The chain employs TRBV19 and TRBJ2-3; 9 positions agree with TRBD2. The CDR3 end lies 3 residues beyond the end of the read and is filled in from the germline J gene. Germline assignment: CDR1 LNHDA and CDR2 SQIVND (reference sequence). The CDR3 loop spans 16 amino acids. The V and J ends lost 1 base and 5 bases, in that order; junction bases with no gene match: 7.

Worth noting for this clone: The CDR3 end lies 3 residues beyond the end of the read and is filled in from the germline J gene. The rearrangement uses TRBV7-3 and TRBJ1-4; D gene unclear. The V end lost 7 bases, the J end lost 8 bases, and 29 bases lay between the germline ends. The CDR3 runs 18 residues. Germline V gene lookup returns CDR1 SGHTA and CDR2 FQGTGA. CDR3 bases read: TGTGCCAGCACCCTAAGGGTCAGGAAATCGGGGAAGCGGGAAAAA. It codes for CASTLRVRKSGKREK. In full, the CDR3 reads CASTLRVRKSGKREKLFF.

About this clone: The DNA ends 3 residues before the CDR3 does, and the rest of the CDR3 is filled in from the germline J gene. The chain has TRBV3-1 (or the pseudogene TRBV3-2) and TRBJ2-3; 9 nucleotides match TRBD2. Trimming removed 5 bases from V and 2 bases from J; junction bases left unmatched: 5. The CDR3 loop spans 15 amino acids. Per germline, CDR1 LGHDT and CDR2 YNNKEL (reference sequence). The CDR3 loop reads CASSSSGTSTDTQYF. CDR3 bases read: TGTGCCAGCAGCTCTAGCGGGACCTCCACAGATACG.

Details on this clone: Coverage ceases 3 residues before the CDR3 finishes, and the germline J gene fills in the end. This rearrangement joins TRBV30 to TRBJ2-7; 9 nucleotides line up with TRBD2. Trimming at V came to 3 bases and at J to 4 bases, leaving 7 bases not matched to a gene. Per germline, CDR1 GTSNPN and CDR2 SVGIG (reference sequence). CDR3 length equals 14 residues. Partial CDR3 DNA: TGTGCCTGGAGCGTAGCGGGAGCATTTTACGAG. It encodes CAWSVAGAFYE. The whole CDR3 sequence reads CAWSVAGAFYEQYF.

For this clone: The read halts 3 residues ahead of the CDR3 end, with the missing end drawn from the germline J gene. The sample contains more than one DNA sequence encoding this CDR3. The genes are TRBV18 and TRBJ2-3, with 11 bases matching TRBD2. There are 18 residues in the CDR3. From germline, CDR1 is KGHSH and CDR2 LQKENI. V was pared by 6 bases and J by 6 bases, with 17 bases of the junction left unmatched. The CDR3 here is CASSPFPSGGPTNDTQYF. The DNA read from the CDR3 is TGTGCCAGCTCCCCATTTCCTAGCGGGGGGCCAACTAACGATACG.

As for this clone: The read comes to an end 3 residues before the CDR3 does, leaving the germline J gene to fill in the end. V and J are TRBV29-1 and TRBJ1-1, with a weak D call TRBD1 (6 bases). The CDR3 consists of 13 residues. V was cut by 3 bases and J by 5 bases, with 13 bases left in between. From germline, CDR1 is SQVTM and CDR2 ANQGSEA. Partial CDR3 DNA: TGCAGCGTTGAGGTGGGGGCGTGGACTGAA. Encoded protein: CSVEVGAWTE. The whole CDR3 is CSVEVGAWTEAFF.

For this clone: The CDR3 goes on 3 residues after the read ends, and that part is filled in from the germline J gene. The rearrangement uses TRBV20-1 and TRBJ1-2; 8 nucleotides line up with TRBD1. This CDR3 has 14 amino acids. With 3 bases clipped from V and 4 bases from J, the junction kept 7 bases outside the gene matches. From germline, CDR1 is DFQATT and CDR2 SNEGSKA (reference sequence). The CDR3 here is CSASLRGRFYGYTF. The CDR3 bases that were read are TGCAGTGCTAGTCTCAGGGGGCGATTCTATGGC.

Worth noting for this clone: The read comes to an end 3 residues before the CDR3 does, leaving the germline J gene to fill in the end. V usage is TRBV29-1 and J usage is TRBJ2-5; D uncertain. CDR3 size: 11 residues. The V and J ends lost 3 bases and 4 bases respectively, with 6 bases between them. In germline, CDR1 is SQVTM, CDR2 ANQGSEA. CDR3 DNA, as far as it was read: TGCAGCGTTGACCCGGGAGAGACC. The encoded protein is CSVDPGET. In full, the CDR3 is CSVDPGETQYF. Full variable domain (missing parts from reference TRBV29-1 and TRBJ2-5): SAVISQKPSRDICQRGTSLTIQCQVDSQVTMMFWYRQQPGQSLTLIATANQGSEATYESGFVIDKFPISRPNLTFSTLTVSNMSPEDSSIYLCSVDPGETQYFGPGTRLLVL.

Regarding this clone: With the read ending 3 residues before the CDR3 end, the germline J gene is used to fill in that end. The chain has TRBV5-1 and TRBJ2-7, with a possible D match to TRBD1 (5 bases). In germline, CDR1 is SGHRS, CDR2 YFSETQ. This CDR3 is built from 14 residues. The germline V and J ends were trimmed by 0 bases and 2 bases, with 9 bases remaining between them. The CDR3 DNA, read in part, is TGCGCCAGCAGCTTGGGGGGCGGAACCTACGAG. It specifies CASSLGGGTYE. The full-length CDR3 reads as CASSLGGGTYEQYF.

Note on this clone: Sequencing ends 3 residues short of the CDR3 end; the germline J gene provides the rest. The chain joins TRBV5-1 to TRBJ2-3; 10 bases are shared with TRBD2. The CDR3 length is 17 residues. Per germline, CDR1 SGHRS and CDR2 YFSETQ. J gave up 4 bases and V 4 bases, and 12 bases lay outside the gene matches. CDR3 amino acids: CASSVWVLAGEADTQYF. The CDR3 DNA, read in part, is TGCGCCAGCAGCGTGTGGGTCCTAGCGGGAGAGGCAGATACG.

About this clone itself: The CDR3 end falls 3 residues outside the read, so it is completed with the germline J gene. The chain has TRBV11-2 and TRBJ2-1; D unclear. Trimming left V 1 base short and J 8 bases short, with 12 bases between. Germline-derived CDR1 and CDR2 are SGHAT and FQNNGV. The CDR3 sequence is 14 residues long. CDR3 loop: CASSLGYRRDEQFF. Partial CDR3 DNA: TGTGCCAGCAGCTTAGGATACAGAAGGGATGAG.

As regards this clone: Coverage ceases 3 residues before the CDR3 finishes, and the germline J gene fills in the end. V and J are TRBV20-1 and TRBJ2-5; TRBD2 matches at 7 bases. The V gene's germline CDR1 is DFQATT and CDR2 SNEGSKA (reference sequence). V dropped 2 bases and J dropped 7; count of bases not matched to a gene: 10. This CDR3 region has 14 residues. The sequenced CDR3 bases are TGCAGTGCTAGAATAAGGCTAGCGGAGGGGACC. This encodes CSARIRLAEGT. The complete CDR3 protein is CSARIRLAEGTQYF.

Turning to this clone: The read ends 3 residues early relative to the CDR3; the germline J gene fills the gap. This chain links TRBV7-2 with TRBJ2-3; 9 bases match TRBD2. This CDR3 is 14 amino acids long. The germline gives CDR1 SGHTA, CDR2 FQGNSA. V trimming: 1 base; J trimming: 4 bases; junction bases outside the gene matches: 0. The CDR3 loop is CASSLGLAADTQYF. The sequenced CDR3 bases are TGTGCCAGCAGCTTAGGACTAGCGGCAGATACG. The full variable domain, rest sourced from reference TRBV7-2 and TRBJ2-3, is GAGVSQSPSNKVTEKGKDVELRCDPISGHTALYWYRQSLGQGLEFLIYFQGNSAPDKSGLPSDRFSAERTGGSVSTLTIQRTQQEDSAVYLCASSLGLAADTQYFGPGTRLTVL.